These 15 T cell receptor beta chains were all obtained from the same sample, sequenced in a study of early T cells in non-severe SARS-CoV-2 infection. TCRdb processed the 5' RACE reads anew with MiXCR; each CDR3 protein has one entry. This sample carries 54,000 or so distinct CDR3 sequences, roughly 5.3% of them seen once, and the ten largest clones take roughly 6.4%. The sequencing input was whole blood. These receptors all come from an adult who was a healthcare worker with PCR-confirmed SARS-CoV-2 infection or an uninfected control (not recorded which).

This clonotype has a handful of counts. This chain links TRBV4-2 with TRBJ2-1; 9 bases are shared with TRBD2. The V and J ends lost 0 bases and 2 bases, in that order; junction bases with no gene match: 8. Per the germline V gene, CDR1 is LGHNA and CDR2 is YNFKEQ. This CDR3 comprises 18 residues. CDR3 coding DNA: TGTGCCAGCAGCCAAGAGACGGGGCTAGCGGGACCCTACAATGAGCAGTTCTTC. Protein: CASSQETGLAGPYNEQFF.

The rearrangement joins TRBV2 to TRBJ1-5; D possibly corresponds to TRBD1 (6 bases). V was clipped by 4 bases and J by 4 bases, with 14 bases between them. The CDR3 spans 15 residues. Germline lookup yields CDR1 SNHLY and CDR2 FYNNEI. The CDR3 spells CASSVLDSPNQPQHF. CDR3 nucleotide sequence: TGTGCCAGCAGTGTATTGGACAGCCCGAATCAGCCCCAGCATTTT.

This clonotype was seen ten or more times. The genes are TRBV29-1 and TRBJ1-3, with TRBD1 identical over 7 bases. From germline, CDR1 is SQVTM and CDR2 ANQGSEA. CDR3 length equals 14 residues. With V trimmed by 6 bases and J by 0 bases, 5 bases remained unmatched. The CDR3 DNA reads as TGCAGCGTGTCTGGACAGGACTCTGGAAACACCATATATTTT. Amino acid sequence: CSVSGQDSGNTIYF.

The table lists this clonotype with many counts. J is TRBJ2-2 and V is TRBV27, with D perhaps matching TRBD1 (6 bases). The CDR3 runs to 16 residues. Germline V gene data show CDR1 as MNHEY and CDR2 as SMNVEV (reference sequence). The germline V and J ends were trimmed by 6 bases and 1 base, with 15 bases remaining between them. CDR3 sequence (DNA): TGTGCCAGCAGGGGGACCGGGACAATGAACACCGGGGAGCTGTTTTTT. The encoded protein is CASRGTGTMNTGELFF.

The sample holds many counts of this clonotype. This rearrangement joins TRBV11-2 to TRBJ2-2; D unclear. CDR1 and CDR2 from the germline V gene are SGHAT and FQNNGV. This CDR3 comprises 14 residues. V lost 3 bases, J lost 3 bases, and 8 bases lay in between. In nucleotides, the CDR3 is TGTGCCAGCAGCTTGACTCGTTACACCGGGGAGCTGTTTTTT. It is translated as CASSLTRYTGELFF.

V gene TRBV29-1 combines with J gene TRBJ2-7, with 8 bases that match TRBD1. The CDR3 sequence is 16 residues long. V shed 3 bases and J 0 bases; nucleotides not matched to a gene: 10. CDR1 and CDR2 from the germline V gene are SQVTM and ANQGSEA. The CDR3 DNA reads TGCAGCGTTGATGGTACCGGGACAGGAGGCTCCTACGAGCAGTACTTC. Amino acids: CSVDGTGTGGSYEQYF.

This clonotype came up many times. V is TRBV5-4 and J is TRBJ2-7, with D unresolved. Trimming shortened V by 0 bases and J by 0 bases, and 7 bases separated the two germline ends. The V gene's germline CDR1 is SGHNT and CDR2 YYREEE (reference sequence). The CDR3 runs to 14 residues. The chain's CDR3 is CASSLGVRSYEQYF. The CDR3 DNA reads TGTGCCAGCAGCTTGGGGGTACGCTCCTACGAGCAGTACTTC. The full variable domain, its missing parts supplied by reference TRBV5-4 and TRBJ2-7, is ETGVTQSPTHLIKTRGQQVTLRCSSQSGHNTVSWYQQALGQGPQFIFQYYREEENGRGNFPPRFSGLQFPNYSSELNVNALELDDSALYLCASSLGVRSYEQYFGPGTRLTVT.

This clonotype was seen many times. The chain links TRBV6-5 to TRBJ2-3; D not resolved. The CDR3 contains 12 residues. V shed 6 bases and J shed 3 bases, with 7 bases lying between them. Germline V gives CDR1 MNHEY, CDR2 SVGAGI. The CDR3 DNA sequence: TGTGCCAGCAGCCATACTACAGATACGCAGTATTTT. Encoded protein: CASSHTTDTQYF.

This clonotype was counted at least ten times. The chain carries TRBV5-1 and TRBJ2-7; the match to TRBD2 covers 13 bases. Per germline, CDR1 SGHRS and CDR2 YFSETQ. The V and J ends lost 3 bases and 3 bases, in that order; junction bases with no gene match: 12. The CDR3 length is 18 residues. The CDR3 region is CASSWGTSGIIRIYEQYF. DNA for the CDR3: TGCGCCAGCAGCTGGGGGACTAGCGGGATAATCAGGATCTACGAGCAGTACTTC.

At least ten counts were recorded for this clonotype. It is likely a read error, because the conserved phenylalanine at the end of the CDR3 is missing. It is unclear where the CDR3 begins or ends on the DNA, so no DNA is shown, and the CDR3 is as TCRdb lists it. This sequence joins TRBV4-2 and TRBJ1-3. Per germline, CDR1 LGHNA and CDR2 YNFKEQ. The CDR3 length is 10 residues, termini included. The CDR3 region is CASSQDPHCG.

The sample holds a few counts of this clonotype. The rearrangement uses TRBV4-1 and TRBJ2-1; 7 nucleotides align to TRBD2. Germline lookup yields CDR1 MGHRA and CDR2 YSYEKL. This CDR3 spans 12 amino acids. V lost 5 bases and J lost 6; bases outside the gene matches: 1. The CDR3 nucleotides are TGCGCCAGCAGCGGGAGGGCCAATGAGCAGTTCTTC. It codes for CASSGRANEQFF.

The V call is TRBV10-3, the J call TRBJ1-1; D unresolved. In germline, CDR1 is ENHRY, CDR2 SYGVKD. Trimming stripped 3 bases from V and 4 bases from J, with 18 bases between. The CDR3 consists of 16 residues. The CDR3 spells CAISDVSERVGTEAFF. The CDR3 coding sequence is TGTGCCATCAGTGACGTGTCGGAGCGGGTGGGCACTGAAGCTTTCTTT.

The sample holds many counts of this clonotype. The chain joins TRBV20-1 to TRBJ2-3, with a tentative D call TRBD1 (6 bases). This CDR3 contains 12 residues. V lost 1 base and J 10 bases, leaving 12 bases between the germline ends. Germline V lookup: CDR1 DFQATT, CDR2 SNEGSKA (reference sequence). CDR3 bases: TGCAGTGCTAGAGGCTTGGGACAAGCGCAGTATTTT. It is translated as CSARGLGQAQYF.

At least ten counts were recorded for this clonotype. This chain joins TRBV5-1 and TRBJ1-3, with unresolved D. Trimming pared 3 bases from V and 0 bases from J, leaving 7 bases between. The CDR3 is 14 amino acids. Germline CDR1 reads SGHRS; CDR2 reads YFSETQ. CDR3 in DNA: TGCGCCAGCAGCTCCGAAGTCTCTGGAAACACCATATATTTT. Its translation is CASSSEVSGNTIYF.

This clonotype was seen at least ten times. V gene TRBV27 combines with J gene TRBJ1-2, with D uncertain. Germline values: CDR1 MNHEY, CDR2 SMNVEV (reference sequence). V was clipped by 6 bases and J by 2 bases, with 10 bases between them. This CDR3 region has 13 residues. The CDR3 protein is CASSVEGNYGYTF. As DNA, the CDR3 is TGTGCCAGCAGCGTCGAGGGAAACTATGGCTACACCTTC.